This T cell receptor beta chain was sequenced during a study of blood T cell repertoires in COVID-19. This clone has more than one count but fewer than ten. In the original workflow: Estimates of nucleated cell counts were drawn from the amplification of reference gene primers. The repertoire was sequenced with immunoSEQ multiplex PCR; TCRdb's copy has only in-frame clones and lacks some. V and J calls and clone size are copied from that table; D and trimming were computed from the DNA. The sample records 50,000 to 65,000 clones, 80% to 90% being singletons. V dropped 2 bases and J dropped 5; count of bases not matched to a gene: 11. Germline V gene sequence: CDR1 LGHDT, CDR2 YNNKEL (reference sequence). The CDR3 is 17 residues long.

The sample taken for sequencing was peripheral blood. This chain links TRBV3-1 (or the pseudogene TRBV3-2) with TRBJ2-3; 9 bases line up with TRBD2. This receptor was identified in a human donor in a cohort sampled during active COVID-19. The CDR3 DNA reads TGTGCCAGCAGCCAATTCCGGCTAGCGGGAAGGGTAGATACGCAGTATTTT. Its protein is CASSQFRLAGRVDTQYF.